Listed below are T cell receptor beta chains from one sample, sequenced in a study of neoadjuvant nivolumab and ipilimumab in lung cancer. Assay used: immunoSEQ multiplex PCR; TCRdb lists only in-frame clones, some missing. The table has approximately 17,000 clones, under 80% seen once; the top ten hold roughly 6.9%. The sample here was tumor tissue, taken after neoadjuvant nivolumab, alone or with ipilimumab, at or shortly before surgery. All receptors come from an adult with non-small cell lung cancer. The CDR3 runs from the conserved cysteine through the conserved F or W. A D gene is named only where the DNA matches it firmly. Where a row states a size, it is once, few, many or the class of an expanded clone; other rows omit it.

D: .; J: TRBJ2-2; size: .; V: TRBV6-5; DNA: TGTGCCAGCAGTTCTACAGAGGGTCGTACCGGGGAGCTGTTTTTT; CDR3: CASSSTEGRTGELFF
D: .; J: TRBJ2-2; size: once; V: TRBV4-3; DNA: TGCGCCAGCAGCCAAGATGGGGGGGCGCGAGACACCGGGGAGCTGTTTTTT; CDR3: CASSQDGGARDTGELFF
D: TRBD1; J: TRBJ2-3; size: .; V: TRBV27; DNA: TGTGCCAGCAGTCCAGCGACAGGGGGGAACACAGATACGCAGTATTTT; CDR3: CASSPATGGNTDTQYF
D: .; J: TRBJ2-7; size: .; V: TRBV9; DNA: TGTGCCAGCAGCGTAACCCAAGGAGGGTACGAGCAGTACTTC; CDR3: CASSVTQGGYEQYF
D: TRBD2; J: TRBJ2-7; size: .; V: TRBV11-1; DNA: TGTGCCAGCAGGCTGACTAGCGGGTCCTACGAGCAGTACTTC; CDR3: CASRLTSGSYEQYF
D: .; J: TRBJ2-1; size: .; V: TRBV5-4; DNA: TGTGCCAGCAGCCCCGATTGGGGGGCCGATGAGCAGTTCTTC; CDR3: CASSPDWGADEQFF
D: TRBD1; J: TRBJ2-2; size: once; V: TRBV29-1; DNA: TGCAGCGTTGCCCGGACAGGGGGCGGAAACGGGGAGCTGTTTTTT; CDR3: CSVARTGGGNGELFF
D: .; J: TRBJ2-7; size: few; V: TRBV19; DNA: TGTGCCAGTAGTAACAGGTGGGGGACCTACGAGCAGTACTTC; CDR3: CASSNRWGTYEQYF
D: .; J: TRBJ1-2; size: .; V: TRBV27; DNA: TGTGCCAGCAGGATGACTTCACGGGGTGGTGGCTACACCTTC; CDR3: CASRMTSRGGGYTF
D: .; J: TRBJ1-1; size: few; V: TRBV7-2; DNA: TGTGCCAGCAGCCAAGACATGAACACTGAAGCTTTCTTT; CDR3: CASSQDMNTEAFF
D: TRBD2; J: TRBJ2-1; size: .; V: TRBV14; DNA: TGTGCCAGCAGCCTTTCCCGGGAGGGCCGGGGGGGGCAGTTCTTC; CDR3: CASSLSREGRGGQFF
D: TRBD1; J: TRBJ2-5; size: few; V: TRBV5-1; DNA: TGCGCCAGCAGCTCGGGACAGCCGAACCAAGAGACCCAGTACTTC; CDR3: CASSSGQPNQETQYF
D: .; J: TRBJ2-6; size: .; V: TRBV5-5; DNA: TGTGCCAGCAGCTTGGCGCTCACTGGGGCCAACGTCCTGACTTTC; CDR3: CASSLALTGANVLTF
D: .; J: TRBJ2-1; size: .; V: TRBV6-6; DNA: TGTGCCAGCAGTTACGAGCCAGGAGACAATGAGCAGTTCTTC; CDR3: CASSYEPGDNEQFF
D: .; J: TRBJ1-2; size: .; V: TRBV18; DNA: TGTGCCAGCGCGTCGGAGACCTATGGCTACACCTTC; CDR3: CASASETYGYTF
D: TRBD1; J: TRBJ2-4; size: once; V: TRBV7-2; DNA: TGTGCCAGCAGCTCCGTGGGACAGGGATTAGCCAAAAACATTCAGTACTTC; CDR3: CASSSVGQGLAKNIQYF
D: TRBD1; J: TRBJ2-5; size: once; V: TRBV19; DNA: TGTGCCAGTAGTATAACGACAGGGGGCGGCGGGGAGACCCAGTACTTC; CDR3: CASSITTGGGGETQYF
D: TRBD1; J: TRBJ1-4; size: .; V: TRBV13; DNA: TGTGCCAGCAGCGAACAGGGGGCAAAACTGTTTTTT; CDR3: CASSEQGAKLFF
D: TRBD1; J: TRBJ1-4; size: .; V: TRBV11-2; DNA: TGTGCCAGCAGCTCCGACAGGGGAGGAGAAAAACTGTTTTTT; CDR3: CASSSDRGGEKLFF
D: .; J: TRBJ1-1; size: few; V: TRBV7-6; DNA: TGTGCCAGCAGCTTAAACACAAACACTGAAGCTTTCTTT; CDR3: CASSLNTNTEAFF
D: .; J: TRBJ2-7; size: .; V: TRBV5-5; DNA: TGTGCCAGCAGCTTGCGCTATCGGGATCTGCTCGAGGGGCAGTACTTC; CDR3: CASSLRYRDLLEGQYF
D: .; J: TRBJ2-3; size: .; V: TRBV7-9; DNA: TGTGCCAGCAGCCCCGGGGCTCCTGACACAGATACGCAGTATTTT; CDR3: CASSPGAPDTDTQYF
D: .; J: TRBJ2-7; size: .; V: TRBV5-1; DNA: TGCGCCAGCAGCTTGGAAGGCAGGGGCTACGAGCAGTACTTC; CDR3: CASSLEGRGYEQYF
D: TRBD1; J: TRBJ1-1; size: .; V: TRBV19; DNA: TGTGCCAGTAGTTGGACAGGGGACACTGAAGCTTTCTTT; CDR3: CASSWTGDTEAFF
D: TRBD2; J: TRBJ2-2; size: once; V: TRBV7-3; DNA: TGTGCCAGCTCGACTAGCGGGAGTAGTACTGGGGAGCTGTTTTTT; CDR3: CASSTSGSSTGELFF
D: .; J: TRBJ1-4; size: .; V: TRBV5-4; DNA: TGTGCCAGCAGCTTGGGTGCAGTTAATGAAAAACTGTTTTTT; CDR3: CASSLGAVNEKLFF
D: .; J: TRBJ2-1; size: .; V: TRBV2; DNA: TGTGCCAGCAGCCGCCAGGTTGGAGTCTACAATGAGCAGTTCTTC; CDR3: CASSRQVGVYNEQFF
D: .; J: TRBJ1-5; size: .; V: TRBV7-7; DNA: TGTGCCAGCAGTCCCCAGGGTGGTGGCAATCAGCCCCAGCATTTT; CDR3: CASSPQGGGNQPQHF
D: .; J: TRBJ2-1; size: .; V: TRBV28; DNA: TGTGCCAGCAGGAGGCGGAATGAGCAGTTCTTC; CDR3: CASRRRNEQFF
D: .; J: TRBJ1-2; size: .; V: TRBV7-9; DNA: TGTGCCAGCATCCAACTGGGGGTCCGAGATGGCTACACCTTC; CDR3: CASIQLGVRDGYTF
D: TRBD2; J: TRBJ2-1; size: .; V: TRBV7-7; DNA: TGTGCCAGCAGCCGCATAATGGCGGGAGGATCTGAGCAGTTCTTC; CDR3: CASSRIMAGGSEQFF
D: .; J: TRBJ1-1; size: medium-sized; V: TRBV28; DNA: TGTGCCAGCATCTCCCCAGGGCTTATGACTGAAGCTTTCTTT; CDR3: CASISPGLMTEAFF
D: .; J: TRBJ1-5; size: few; V: TRBV28; DNA: TGTGCCAGCAGTTTAGGTGACATGAGCAATCAGCCCCAGCATTTT; CDR3: CASSLGDMSNQPQHF
D: .; J: TRBJ1-1; size: .; V: TRBV20-1; DNA: TGCAGTGCTACCAGCCACACTGAAGCTTTCTTT; CDR3: CSATSHTEAFF
D: .; J: TRBJ1-3; size: .; V: TRBV5-1; DNA: TGCGCCAGCAGCTTGGAGGCAGGGGCGACCGGAAACACCATATATTTT; CDR3: CASSLEAGATGNTIYF
D: .; J: TRBJ2-1; size: .; V: TRBV7-8; DNA: TGTGCCAGCAGCTTATTAGGATTGTGGGGGACTTGGGGTGAGCAGTTCTTC; CDR3: CASSLLGLWGTWGEQFF
D: .; J: TRBJ2-7; size: once; V: TRBV14; DNA: TGTGCCAGCGGGGAGACGTCCTACGAGCAGTACTTC; CDR3: CASGETSYEQYF
D: .; J: TRBJ1-4; size: .; V: TRBV19; DNA: TGTGCCAGTAGTCTAGACATGGAAGTGTGGGAAAAACTGTTTTTT; CDR3: CASSLDMEVWEKLFF
D: TRBD2; J: TRBJ2-1; size: .; V: TRBV27; DNA: TGTGCCAGCAGTTTGCAAGCGGGAGTAAATGAGCAGTTCTTC; CDR3: CASSLQAGVNEQFF
D: .; J: TRBJ2-1; size: .; V: TRBV7-3; DNA: TGTGCCAGCAACCCGGGGCTACAGTTCTTC; CDR3: CASNPGLQFF
D: TRBD2; J: TRBJ2-1; size: .; V: TRBV5-4; DNA: TGTGCCAGCAGCCCGCGGGCGGGAGCGGGTTACAATGAGCAGTTCTTC; CDR3: CASSPRAGAGYNEQFF
D: .; J: TRBJ2-7; size: .; V: TRBV10-2; DNA: TGCGCCAGCAGTCTAGAAGGGTACGAGCAGTACTTC; CDR3: CASSLEGYEQYF
D: TRBD1; J: TRBJ2-4; size: .; V: TRBV2; DNA: TGTGCCAGCAGGCTCGACAGGGGAGGAACCAAAAACATTCAGTACTTC; CDR3: CASRLDRGGTKNIQYF
D: .; J: TRBJ1-1; size: .; V: TRBV11-2; DNA: TGTGCCAGCAGCTTCTTTCTGGGGGCGGAAACTGAAGCTTTCTTT; CDR3: CASSFFLGAETEAFF
D: .; J: TRBJ2-1; size: .; V: TRBV25-1; DNA: TGTGCCAGCAGTGAAGGGTACAATGAGCAGTTCTTC; CDR3: CASSEGYNEQFF
D: .; J: TRBJ1-4; size: .; V: TRBV30; DNA: TGTGCCTGGAGTCCCCGGGACTTCGTTGGTGAAAAACTGTTTTTT; CDR3: CAWSPRDFVGEKLFF
D: TRBD1; J: TRBJ2-7; size: .; V: TRBV9; DNA: TGTGCCAGCAGCCCGGGACAGGGGGCATACGAGCAGTACTTC; CDR3: CASSPGQGAYEQYF
D: .; J: TRBJ2-7; size: once; V: TRBV6-1; DNA: TGTGCCAGCAGTGTCTCCTACGAGCAGTACTTC; CDR3: CASSVSYEQYF
D: .; J: TRBJ2-1; size: .; V: TRBV29-1; DNA: TGCACTTTCCAGCCTGTGGGTTTTGGGGAGCAGTTCTTC; CDR3: CTFQPVGFGEQFF
D: TRBD2; J: TRBJ2-4; size: .; V: TRBV5-4; DNA: TGTGCCAGCAGTCCGGGACTAGCTCGTAAGAACATTCAGTACTTC; CDR3: CASSPGLARKNIQYF